The 2 T cell receptor beta chains given below trace back to one sample, sequenced in a study of OX40 agonist ivuxolimab in advanced cancers. Data came from immunoSEQ multiplex PCR; TCRdb stores just in-frame clones and leaves some out. The sample consists of about 35,000 clones, roughly 84% of them appearing once. The sample consisted of CD4+ or CD8+ T cells sorted from blood, taken in a trial of the OX40 agonist ivuxolimab. These receptors all stem from an adult with an advanced solid tumor such as melanoma, head and neck, liver or kidney cancer.

The chain employs TRBV6-5 and TRBJ2-7, with D perhaps matching TRBD1 (6 bases). The CDR3 has 15 amino acids. Trimming cost V 3 bases and J 7 bases, with 19 bases left between them. The germline CDR1 and CDR2 sequences are MNHEY and SVGAGI. CDR3: CASSYRWTALGEQYF. The CDR3 region has the DNA TGTGCCAGCAGTTATCGTTGGACAGCCCTTGGAGAGCAGTACTTC.

V is TRBV5-5 and J is TRBJ2-7, with D hard to call. V was clipped by 0 bases and J by 2 bases, with 12 bases between them. The CDR3 sequence is 15 residues long. The germline CDR1 and CDR2 sequences are SGHKS and YYEKEE (reference sequence). The CDR3 sequence is CASSLDSGDTYEQYF. The CDR3 DNA sequence: TGTGCCAGCAGCTTGGACTCAGGCGATACCTACGAGCAGTACTTC.